This TCR beta chain was sequenced during a study of OX40 agonist ivuxolimab in advanced cancers. The CDR3 has 16 residues. The V end was cut by 3 bases, the J end by 2 bases, with 16 bases between. From germline, CDR1 is SGHNT and CDR2 YYREEE (reference sequence). The protocol was immunoSEQ multiplex PCR, while the TCRdb copy is restricted to in-frame clones and leaves out a portion. The sample consists of some 96,000 clones, 89% of them appearing once. This clonotype was obtained from an adult with an advanced solid tumor such as melanoma, head and neck, liver or kidney cancer. The material was CD4+ or CD8+ T cells sorted from blood, obtained in a trial of the OX40 agonist ivuxolimab. The rearrangement joins TRBV5-4 to TRBJ2-3, with a tentative D call TRBD2 (6 bases). The CDR3 protein is CASSSLSRGITDTQYF. In nucleotides, the CDR3 is TGTGCCAGCAGCTCCCTTTCCCGCGGGATCACAGATACGCAGTATTTT.